The sample holds many counts of the clone carrying this T cell receptor beta chain. As yet, its antigen is unknown. The authors built TCR beta libraries using iRepertoire HTBI primers and Arm-PCR of CDR3 regions. TCRdb redid the calling of the multiplex PCR reads with MiXCR, one entry per CDR3 protein. This sample has a few hundred thousand distinct CDR3 sequences, with roughly 22% found just once. This entry comes from a study of regulatory T cells in long-lasting Graves disease. Per the germline V gene, CDR1 is SNHLY and CDR2 is FYNNEI. The CDR3 is 14 residues long. V was pared by 4 bases and J by 5 bases, with 12 bases between. The time point: persistent/refractory GD, antithyroid drugs over 5 years with positive TRAb. PBMC RNA was the source of the TCR library. Study outcomes and limitations: Lower TCR diversity characterized persistent Graves' patients relative to newly diagnosed patients. Repertoires from persistent disease leaned toward TRBV28, TRBJ1-2 and TRBJ2-5.

The rearrangement joins TRBV2 to TRBJ1-5; D uncertain. Sequences were derived from peripheral blood mononuclear cells (PBMCs), sampled when the disease was refractory, from a patient treated with antithyroid drugs. The TCR was taken from a female donor with Graves disease. The CDR3 protein is CASSVEGYDQPQHF. Here the CDR3 DNA reads TGTGCCAGCAGTGTGGAAGGGTACGATCAGCCCCAGCATTTT. Full variable domain (outside the CDR3, taken from reference TRBV2 and TRBJ1-5): EPEVTQTPSHQVTQMGQEVILRCVPISNHLYFYWYRQILGQKVEFLVSFYNNEISEKSEIFDDQFSVERPDGSNFTLKIRSTKLEDSAMYFCASSVEGYDQPQHFGDGTRLSIL.